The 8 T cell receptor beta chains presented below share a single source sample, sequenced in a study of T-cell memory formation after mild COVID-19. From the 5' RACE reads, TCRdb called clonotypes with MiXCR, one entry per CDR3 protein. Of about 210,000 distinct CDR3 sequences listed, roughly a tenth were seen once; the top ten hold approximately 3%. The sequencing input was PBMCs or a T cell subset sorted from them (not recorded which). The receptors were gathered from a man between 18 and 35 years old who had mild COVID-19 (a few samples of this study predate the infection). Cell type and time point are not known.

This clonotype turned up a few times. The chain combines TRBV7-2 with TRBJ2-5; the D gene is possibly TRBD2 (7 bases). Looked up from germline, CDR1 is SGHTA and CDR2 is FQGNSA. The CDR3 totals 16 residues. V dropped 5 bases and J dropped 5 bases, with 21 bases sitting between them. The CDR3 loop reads CASSLRGTGGGETQYF. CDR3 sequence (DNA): TGTGCCAGCAGCCTTAGGGGGACGGGGGGTGGCGAGACCCAGTACTTC.

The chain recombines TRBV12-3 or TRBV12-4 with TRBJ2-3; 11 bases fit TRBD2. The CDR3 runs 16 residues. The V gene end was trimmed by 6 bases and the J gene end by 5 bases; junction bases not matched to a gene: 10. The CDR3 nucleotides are TGTGCCAGCAGCCCCGGGACTAGCGGAAGGGTAGATACGCAGTATTTT. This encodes CASSPGTSGRVDTQYF.

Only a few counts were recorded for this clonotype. CDR3 sequence reads: CASTPRKRGSDEAFF. CDR3 in DNA: TGTGCCAGCACCCCAAGGAAGAGGGGGTCGGATGAAGCTTTCTTT. J is TRBJ1-1 and V is TRBV7-9; D is perhaps TRBD1 (6 bases). Germline V gene data show CDR1 as SEHNR and CDR2 as FQNEAQ (reference sequence). The ends were cut back, 7 bases at V and 7 bases at J, with 22 bases in the middle. The CDR3 contains 15 residues.

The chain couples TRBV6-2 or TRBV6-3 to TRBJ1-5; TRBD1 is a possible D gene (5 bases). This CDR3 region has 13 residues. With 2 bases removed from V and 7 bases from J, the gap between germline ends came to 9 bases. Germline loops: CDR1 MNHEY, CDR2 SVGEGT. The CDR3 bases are TGTGCCAGCAGTTACGGTAGGGACCAGCCCCAGCATTTT. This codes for CASSYGRDQPQHF.

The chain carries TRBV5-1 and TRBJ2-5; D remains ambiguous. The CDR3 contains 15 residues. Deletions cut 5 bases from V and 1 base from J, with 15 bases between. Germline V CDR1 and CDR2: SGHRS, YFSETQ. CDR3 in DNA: TGCGCCAGCAGAACCCGGGCCAACTTCCAAGAGACCCAGTACTTC. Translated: CASRTRANFQETQYF.

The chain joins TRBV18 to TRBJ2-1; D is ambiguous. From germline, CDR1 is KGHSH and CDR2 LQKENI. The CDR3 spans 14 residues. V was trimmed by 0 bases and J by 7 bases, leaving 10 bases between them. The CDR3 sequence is CASSPPGLGNEQFF. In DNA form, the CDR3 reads TGTGCCAGCTCACCACCGGGCCTAGGGAATGAGCAGTTCTTC.

The CDR3 sequence is CASSGGRTGELFF. The CDR3 DNA reads TGTGCCAGCAGCGGGGGTCGGACCGGGGAGCTGTTTTTT. The chain uses TRBV9 and TRBJ2-2; D not certain. This CDR3 is built from 13 residues. The V end was cut by 3 bases, the J end by 5 bases, with 8 bases between. The germline V gene has CDR1 SGDLS and CDR2 YYNGEE.

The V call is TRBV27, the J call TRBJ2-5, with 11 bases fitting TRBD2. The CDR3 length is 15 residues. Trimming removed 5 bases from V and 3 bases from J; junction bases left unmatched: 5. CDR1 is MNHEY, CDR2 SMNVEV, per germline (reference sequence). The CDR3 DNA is TGTGCCAGCAGTACGGGACTAGCGGAGAAAGAGACCCAGTACTTC. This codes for CASSTGLAEKETQYF.